This TCR beta chain originates from a study of sequential checkpoint blockade in melanoma. Looking at the study overall: TCRβ was sequenced from DNA of about a hundred pretreatment tumors. About two dozen patients had tumor biopsies before treatment and at week 13. Findings and limits, study-wide: Clinical benefit was about 30 times likelier when tumor T-cell fraction and clonality increased.

This clone was seen a few times. As yet, its antigen is unknown. Measured with immunoSEQ multiplex PCR; TCRdb has only the in-frame clones, and not every one. The sample lists 2,500 to 3,500 clones; 27% were seen once. In germline, CDR1 is SGHNT, CDR2 YENEEA. The germline V and J ends were trimmed by 5 bases and 2 bases, with 20 bases remaining between them. The CDR3 length is 17 residues. Noted treatment: randomized to nivolumab then ipilimumab (arm A) or the reverse (arm B). The chain recombines TRBV11-3 with TRBJ2-3; D is possibly TRBD2 (6 bases). The origin of this receptor is a human donor with melanoma. Sequenced material: tumor tissue (inferred from file names), taken from a patient given nivolumab and ipilimumab in sequence. The CDR3 DNA reads as TGTGCCAGCAGCCCTAGGCGGGGAAATCGCTACACAGATACGCAGTATTTT. It yields the protein CASSPRRGNRYTDTQYF.